One sample yielded the 24 T cell receptor beta chains listed below, sequenced in a study of cytomegalovirus exposure and HLA in healthy donors. 60 Vbeta and 13 Jbeta primers were used in PCR. TCRdb keeps only in-frame clones here, not all; method: immunoSEQ multiplex PCR. This table has some 200,000 clones, around 74% appearing once. The specimen sequenced was PBMCs. These receptors all come from a girl under 18 in good health and CMV-seropositive.

The J gene is TRBJ2-7, the V gene TRBV7-2; 7 positions match TRBD2. The CDR3 covers 14 residues. In germline, CDR1 is SGHTA, CDR2 FQGNSA. V lost 6 bases and J lost 2; bases outside the gene matches: 7. The CDR3 reads CASSSAGQTYEQYF. In nucleotides, the CDR3 is TGTGCCAGCAGTTCAGCGGGGCAGACCTACGAGCAGTACTTC.

This chain joins TRBV4-1 and TRBJ1-2; TRBD1 aligns across 7 bases. From germline, CDR1 is MGHRA and CDR2 YSYEKL. With 3 bases clipped from V and 5 bases from J, the junction kept 12 bases outside the gene matches. This CDR3 has 16 amino acids. CDR3 bases: TGCGCCAGCAGCCAGATACAGGGGAAGGACGAGTATGGCTACACCTTC. This translates into CASSQIQGKDEYGYTF.

V and J are TRBV18 and TRBJ2-2, with D perhaps matching TRBD1 (6 bases). The CDR3 is made up of 16 amino acids. Germline V lookup: CDR1 KGHSH, CDR2 LQKENI. Trimming stripped 6 bases from V and 0 bases from J, with 14 bases between. CDR3 amino acids: CASSTQGLSNTGELFF. CDR3 coding DNA: TGTGCCAGCTCTACCCAGGGGCTATCGAACACCGGGGAGCTGTTTTTT.

The V gene is TRBV5-3, the J gene TRBJ2-1; 13 positions agree with TRBD2. TRBV5-3 falls under the ORF class, with uncertain function. The CDR3 is 15 residues long. Germline trimming cut 3 bases from V and 4 bases from J; bases unmatched to any gene: 1. CDR3 bases: TGTGCCAGAAGCTCGACTAGCGGGGGGTACAATGAGCAGTTCTTC. This codes for CARSSTSGGYNEQFF.

This rearrangement joins TRBV29-1 to TRBJ2-4, with D possibly being TRBD2 (6 bases). Per germline, CDR1 SQVTM and CDR2 ANQGSEA. This CDR3 region has 13 residues. Trimming took 2 bases from V and 9 from J, leaving 14 bases between them. The DNA for the CDR3 is TGCAGCGTTGAAATGGAGGGGATGGGCATTCAGTACTTC. This translates into CSVEMEGMGIQYF.

This clone was observed a handful of times. This chain joins TRBV21-1 and TRBJ2-7; the table gives TRBD1 as D, unverified against the DNA. TRBV21-1 is a documented pseudogene. The CDR3 has 15 amino acids. CDR3 in amino acids: CASSSWTGSSYEQYF. CDR3 bases: TGTGCCAGCAGCAGTTGGACAGGGAGCTCCTACGAGCAGTACTTC.

This clone showed up just a few times. V gene TRBV11-2 combines with J gene TRBJ2-1, with D uncertain. The CDR3 consists of 11 residues. V lost 5 bases, J lost 10 bases, and 9 bases lay in between. Germline V gene data show CDR1 as SGHAT and CDR2 as FQNNGV. CDR3 in DNA: TGTGCCAGCAGCACTGAATTAGAGCAGTTCTTC. Translating gives CASSTELEQFF.

This clone has a handful of counts. The V call is TRBV18, the J call TRBJ1-2; the match to TRBD1 covers 8 bases. Germline V gives CDR1 KGHSH, CDR2 LQKENI. V trimming: 2 bases; J trimming: 13 bases; junction bases outside the gene matches: 12. The CDR3 contains 14 residues. CDR3 protein: CASSPRDRSRESTF. CDR3 sequence (DNA): TGTGCCAGCTCACCAAGGGACAGGTCCAGGGAAAGCACCTTC.

The rearrangement uses TRBV18 and TRBJ2-7, with D perhaps TRBD1 (5 bases). Germline assignment: CDR1 KGHSH and CDR2 LQKENI. The CDR3 covers 14 residues. With 3 bases removed from V and 3 bases from J, the gap between germline ends came to 12 bases. CDR3: CASSPGRVGYEQYF. The CDR3 bases are TGTGCCAGCTCACCTGGCAGGGTTGGCTACGAGCAGTACTTC.

The table lists this clone with a count of one. The chain joins TRBV29-1 to TRBJ2-3; tentatively, D is TRBD1 (6 bases). V lost 7 bases, J lost 5 bases, and 25 bases lay in between. CDR1 and CDR2 (germline): SQVTM, ANQGSEA. This CDR3 spans 16 amino acids. In nucleotides, the CDR3 is TGCAGCGCCCGCCGTACGAGACAGGCCCTGGGAGATACGCAGTATTTT. Residues: CSARRTRQALGDTQYF.

This clone has only one observation. The genes are TRBV25-1 and TRBJ1-2; 8 bases align to TRBD1. The length of the CDR3 is 13 residues. Per the germline V gene, CDR1 is MGHDK and CDR2 is SYGVNS. Trimming removed 6 bases from V and 3 bases from J; junction bases left unmatched: 3. CDR3 region: CASRETGDYGYTF. DNA of the CDR3: TGTGCCAGCAGGGAGACAGGGGACTATGGCTACACCTTC.

The chain carries TRBV29-1 and TRBJ2-7; TRBD1 matches 9 bases. This CDR3 comprises 14 residues. Germline trimming cut 1 base from V and 4 bases from J; bases unmatched to any gene: 5. Per germline, CDR1 SQVTM and CDR2 ANQGSEA. The CDR3 DNA reads as TGCAGCGTTGAAGGACAGGGGGAAACTTACGAGCAGTACTTC. Its translation is CSVEGQGETYEQYF.

Written as DNA, the CDR3 is TGTGCCAGCAGTGACCGGGTCAGGGGGCTCGAGCAGTACTTC. Its protein product is CASSDRVRGLEQYF. The rearrangement links TRBV27 to TRBJ2-7, with 8 positions matching TRBD1. After removal of 5 bases from V and 6 bases from J, the junction contained 9 bases not matched to a gene. There are 14 residues in the CDR3. The V gene's germline CDR1 is MNHEY and CDR2 SMNVEV (reference sequence).

The gene calls are TRBV19 and TRBJ1-2; D remains ambiguous. V was trimmed by 4 bases and J by 5 bases, leaving 11 bases between them. The CDR3 is 13 amino acids. Germline loops: CDR1 LNHDA, CDR2 SQIVND (reference sequence). CDR3 bases: TGTGCCAGTAGTAGTCGGGTGCGGTATGGCTACACCTTC. It translates to CASSSRVRYGYTF.

The chain uses TRBV7-9 and TRBJ2-3; TRBD2 matches at 13 bases. The CDR3 is made up of 17 amino acids. Germline trimming cut 5 bases from V and 4 bases from J; bases unmatched to any gene: 9. CDR1 SEHNR and CDR2 FQNEAQ come from the germline V gene (reference sequence). Here the CDR3 reads CASSLRTSGGRADTQYF. As DNA, the CDR3 is TGTGCCAGCAGCCTCAGGACTAGCGGGGGTCGAGCAGATACGCAGTATTTT.

This clone has a single count. This sequence joins TRBV6-6 and TRBJ1-1; D is uncertain. This CDR3 is 14 amino acids long. Germline values: CDR1 MNHNY, CDR2 SVGAGI (reference sequence). Deletions cut 11 bases from V and 1 base from J, with 17 bases between. In DNA form, the CDR3 reads TGTGCCGGCTCGAAGCGGGATTGGAACACTGAAGCTTTCTTT. As protein: CAGSKRDWNTEAFF.

This chain links TRBV11-3 with TRBJ2-5, with 7 positions matching TRBD1. The J segment lost 2 bases and the V segment lost 4 bases, leaving 4 bases of the junction unmatched. The CDR3 length is 14 residues. The germline gives CDR1 SGHNT, CDR2 YENEEA. The CDR3 is CASSSTGRQETQYF. The CDR3 DNA reads as TGTGCCAGCAGCTCGACAGGGCGTCAAGAGACCCAGTACTTC.

J is TRBJ1-5 and V is TRBV10-2; D gene uncertain. The germline V gene encodes CDR1 WSHSY and CDR2 SAAADI. The CDR3 consists of 13 residues. V lost 3 bases and J 7 bases, leaving 10 bases between the germline ends. CDR3 DNA: TGCGCCAGCAGTGATTTTCGGGGACAGCCCCAGCATTTT. The encoded protein is CASSDFRGQPQHF.

V gene TRBV5-5 combines with J gene TRBJ1-5, with D maybe TRBD1 (6 bases). Trimming shortened V by 0 bases and J by 7 bases, and 14 bases separated the two germline ends. This CDR3 comprises 15 residues. CDR1 and CDR2 (germline): SGHKS, YYEKEE (reference sequence). The DNA for the CDR3 is TGTGCCAGCAGCTTGGGCTACAGGGTGGAGCAGCCCCAGCATTTT. Its protein is CASSLGYRVEQPQHF.

The chain joins TRBV10-3 to TRBJ1-1, with 7 positions matching TRBD1. J was trimmed by 4 bases and V by 1 base; bases with no gene match: 3. Looked up from germline, CDR1 is ENHRY and CDR2 is SYGVKD. This CDR3 region has 14 residues. CDR3 sequence (DNA): TGTGCCATCAGTGAGTGGTCAGGGGGCACTGAAGCTTTCTTT. Its protein product is CAISEWSGGTEAFF.

CDR3 in DNA: TGTGCTAGTGGCTCCAGGGCGAAGTCGAATGTGGGGGGGCCCACAGATACGCAGTATTTT. This codes for CASGSRAKSNVGGPTDTQYF. The chain links TRBV12-5 to TRBJ2-3; D may be TRBD2 (7 bases). Trimming shortened V by 6 bases and J by 2 bases, and 30 bases separated the two germline ends. CDR1 and CDR2 (germline): LGHNT, FRNRAP. This CDR3 has 20 amino acids. Supplemented by reference TRBV12-5 and TRBJ2-3, the full variable domain reads DARVTQTPRHKVTEMGQEVTMRCQPILGHNTVFWYRQTMMQGLELLAYFRNRAPLDDSGMPKDRFSAEMPDATLATLKIQPSEPRDSAVYFCASGSRAKSNVGGPTDTQYFGPGTRLTVL.

This sequence joins TRBV5-6 and TRBJ2-7, with 7 nucleotides matching TRBD1. The ends lost 0 bases at V and 3 bases at J; junction bases unmatched: 6. Germline CDR1 SGHDT, CDR2 YYEEEE. The CDR3 is 15 residues long. CDR3 loop: CASSLGGTVLYEQYF. In nucleotides, the CDR3 is TGTGCCAGCAGCTTGGGAGGGACAGTCCTCTACGAGCAGTACTTC.

The chain is built from TRBV7-2 and TRBJ1-5, with D possibly matching TRBD1 (6 bases). CDR3 size: 15 residues. Trimming left V 1 base short and J 4 bases short, with 11 bases between. Germline CDR1 and CDR2: SGHTA and FQGNSA. The CDR3 here is CASSLGTALNQPQHF. The CDR3 nucleotides are TGTGCCAGCAGCTTAGGGACAGCTTTGAATCAGCCCCAGCATTTT.

This chain uses TRBV2 with TRBJ2-3; D is unresolved. Germline V gene data show CDR1 as SNHLY and CDR2 as FYNNEI. The CDR3 runs 11 residues. V was pared by 4 bases and J by 3 bases, with 2 bases between. The CDR3 loop reads CASSATDTQYF. The CDR3 DNA reads as TGTGCCAGCAGTGCAACAGATACGCAGTATTTT.